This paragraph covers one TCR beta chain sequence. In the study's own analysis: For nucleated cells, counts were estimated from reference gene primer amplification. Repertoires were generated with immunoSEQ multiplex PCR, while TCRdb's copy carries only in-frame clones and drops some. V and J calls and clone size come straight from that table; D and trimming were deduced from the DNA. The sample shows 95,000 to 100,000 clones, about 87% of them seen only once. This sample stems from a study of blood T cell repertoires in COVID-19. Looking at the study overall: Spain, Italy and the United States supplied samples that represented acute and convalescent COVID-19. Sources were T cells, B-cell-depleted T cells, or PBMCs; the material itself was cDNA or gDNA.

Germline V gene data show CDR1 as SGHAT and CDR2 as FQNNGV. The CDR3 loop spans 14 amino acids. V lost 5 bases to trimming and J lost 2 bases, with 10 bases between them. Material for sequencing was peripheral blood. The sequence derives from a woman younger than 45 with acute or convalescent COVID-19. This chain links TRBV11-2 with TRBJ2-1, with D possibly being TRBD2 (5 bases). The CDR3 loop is CASSAGGPYNEQFF. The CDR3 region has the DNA TGTGCCAGCAGCGCGGGTGGTCCCTACAATGAGCAGTTCTTC.